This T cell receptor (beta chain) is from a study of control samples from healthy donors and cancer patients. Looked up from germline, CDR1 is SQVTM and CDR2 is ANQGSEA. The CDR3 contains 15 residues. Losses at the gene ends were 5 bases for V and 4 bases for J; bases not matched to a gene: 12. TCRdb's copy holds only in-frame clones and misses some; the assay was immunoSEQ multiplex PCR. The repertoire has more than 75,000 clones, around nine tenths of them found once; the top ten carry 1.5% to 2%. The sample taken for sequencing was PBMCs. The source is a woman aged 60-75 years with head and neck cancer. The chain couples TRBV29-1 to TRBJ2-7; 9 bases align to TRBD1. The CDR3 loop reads CSVSHGTGSSYEQYF. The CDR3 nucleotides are TGCAGCGTTTCCCACGGGACAGGGTCTTCGTACGAGCAGTACTTC.